The next 20 T cell receptor beta chains were all read from a single sample in a study of shared T cell receptors in the human thymus. The table came from immunoSEQ multiplex PCR; TCRdb's copy has only in-frame clones and leaves some out. The sample shows hundreds of thousands of clones, about 95% of them seen only once. The sequenced sample consisted of thymocytes. The receptors were sampled from a human donor.

The chain joins TRBV19 to TRBJ1-1; D is possibly TRBD1 (6 bases). The CDR3 is 16 residues long. CDR1 and CDR2 (germline): LNHDA, SQIVND (reference sequence). Trimming cost V 5 bases and J 0 bases, with 16 bases left between them. The CDR3: CASSPDRNGMNTEAFF. For the CDR3, the DNA is TGTGCCAGTAGTCCCGACAGGAACGGGATGAACACTGAAGCTTTCTTT.

This clone was recorded once. V gene TRBV27 combines with J gene TRBJ2-3, with D tentatively TRBD1 (5 bases). Trimming pared 7 bases from V and 1 base from J, leaving 12 bases between. The CDR3 covers 14 residues. Germline loops: CDR1 MNHEY, CDR2 SMNVEV (reference sequence). CDR3 DNA sequence: TGTGCCAGCACCAGCCAGGGTCGCACAGATACGCAGTATTTT. This sequence encodes CASTSQGRTDTQYF.

The chain is built from TRBV28 and TRBJ2-4; D might be TRBD1 (5 bases). V lost 1 base and J 1 base, leaving 5 bases between the germline ends. CDR1 MDHEN and CDR2 SYDVKM come from the germline V gene. The CDR3 consists of 14 residues. CDR3 protein: CASSLYRAKNIQYF. CDR3 DNA sequence: TGTGCCAGCAGTTTATACAGGGCCAAAAACATTCAGTACTTC.

This chain connects TRBV7-5 to TRBJ2-3; the DNA was not compared with TRBD2, the D call given in the table. TRBV7-5 corresponds to a pseudogene. The CDR3 length is 16 residues. The CDR3 sequence is CVRSPDSGRAMDTQYF. The CDR3 DNA reads TGTGTCAGAAGCCCCGATAGCGGGAGGGCCATGGATACGCAGTATTTT.

This sequence joins TRBV7-9 and TRBJ2-7; D is unclear. This CDR3 has 12 amino acids. From germline, CDR1 is SEHNR and CDR2 FQNEAQ (reference sequence). The ends were cut back, 3 bases at V and 0 bases at J, with 3 bases in the middle. CDR3: CASSFASYEQYF. Here the CDR3 DNA reads TGTGCCAGCAGCTTTGCCTCCTACGAGCAGTACTTC.

V is TRBV5-5 and J is TRBJ2-1; the match to TRBD2 covers 10 bases. Germline CDR1 is SGHKS and CDR2 is YYEKEE (reference sequence). Germline trimming cut 4 bases from V and 9 bases from J; bases unmatched to any gene: 19. The CDR3 consists of 18 residues. The CDR3: CASSLDPRGQREGGEQFF. As DNA, the CDR3 is TGTGCCAGCAGCCTTGACCCTCGGGGGCAGCGGGAGGGCGGTGAGCAGTTCTTC.

About this clone: A junction boundary mismatches the germline segment, possibly from a read error. The chain carries TRBV28 and TRBJ2-1; D ambiguous. The CDR3 is made up of 10 amino acids. In germline, CDR1 is MDHEN, CDR2 SYDVKM. CDR3 in DNA: TGTGCCAGCAGGAAGACCAGCCCGATCTTC. It codes for CASRKTSPIF.

V usage is TRBV18 and J usage is TRBJ2-4, with 7 positions matching TRBD2. From germline, CDR1 is KGHSH and CDR2 LQKENI. The CDR3 totals 16 residues. The ends lost 2 bases at V and 1 base at J; junction bases unmatched: 5. DNA for the CDR3: TGTGCCAGCTCACCAGCTCTCGGGGGGGCCAAAAACATTCAGTACTTC. It encodes CASSPALGGAKNIQYF.

The rearrangement joins TRBV6-1 to TRBJ1-4; no clear D gene. Per the germline V gene, CDR1 is MNHNS and CDR2 is SASEGT. Trimming stripped 4 bases from V and 7 bases from J, with 19 bases between. The CDR3 sequence is 16 residues long. Written as DNA, the CDR3 is TGTGCCAGCAGTGGGAAAGCAGGCTCTCCGGGTGAAAAACTGTTTTTT. This sequence encodes CASSGKAGSPGEKLFF.

This rearrangement joins TRBV7-3 to TRBJ2-5; D is undetermined. Germline V gene data show CDR1 as SGHTA and CDR2 as FQGTGA. V gave up 5 bases and J gave up 2 bases, with 21 bases separating them. CDR3 length equals 17 residues. CDR3 loop: CASSPVPLRHIQETQYF. CDR3 coding DNA: TGTGCCAGCAGCCCCGTTCCCCTTCGACATATACAAGAGACCCAGTACTTC.

V and J are TRBV28 and TRBJ1-1; 7 positions agree with TRBD1. Losses at the gene ends were 6 bases for V and 3 bases for J; bases not matched to a gene: 13. The CDR3 consists of 16 residues. Germline V gene sequence: CDR1 MDHEN, CDR2 SYDVKM. The chain's CDR3 is CASSPLEGARYTEAFF. The CDR3 nucleotides are TGTGCCAGCAGCCCCCTGGAGGGGGCGCGGTACACTGAAGCTTTCTTT.

The V gene is TRBV15, the J gene TRBJ1-5, with a possible D match to TRBD1 (6 bases). CDR3 length equals 18 residues. CDR1 is LNHNV, CDR2 YYDKDF, per germline (reference sequence). The ends were cut back, 3 bases at V and 1 base at J, with 19 bases in the middle. In nucleotides, the CDR3 is TGTGCCACCAGCAGGGGAACCATTTTACAGGGAAGCAATCAGCCCCAGCATTTT. It codes for CATSRGTILQGSNQPQHF.

The rearrangement uses TRBV5-4 and TRBJ2-7; 13 nucleotides line up with TRBD2. There are 16 residues in the CDR3. Germline V CDR1 and CDR2: SGHNT, YYREEE (reference sequence). The V gene end was trimmed by 5 bases and the J gene end by 1 base; junction bases not matched to a gene: 6. This CDR3 reads CASRTGLAGNSYEQYF. CDR3 DNA: TGTGCCAGCAGGACGGGACTAGCGGGGAATTCCTACGAGCAGTACTTC.

This clone has just one count. The chain is built from TRBV4-1 and TRBJ1-1; maybe TRBD1 (5 bases). Germline V gene lookup returns CDR1 MGHRA and CDR2 YSYEKL. Trimming pared 8 bases from V and 3 bases from J, leaving 16 bases between. This CDR3 spans 14 amino acids. CDR3 bases: TGCGCCAGCTCGCGACCCCGGGGGGACACTGAAGCTTTCTTT. This gives the protein CASSRPRGDTEAFF.

The J gene is TRBJ2-3, the V gene TRBV10-3, with 9 positions matching TRBD1. V lost 0 bases, J lost 3 bases, and 10 bases stayed unmatched. Germline V lookup: CDR1 ENHRY, CDR2 SYGVKD. The CDR3 spans 18 residues. The CDR3: CAISESFQDRGITDTQYF. The DNA of the CDR3 is TGTGCCATCAGTGAGTCATTTCAGGACAGGGGCATAACAGATACGCAGTATTTT.

The chain carries TRBV5-1 and TRBJ2-6; perhaps D is TRBD1 or TRBD2 (6 bases each). The CDR3 has 15 amino acids. Germline assignment: CDR1 SGHRS and CDR2 YFSETQ. The V gene lost 4 bases and the J gene lost 4 bases, with 12 bases spanning the gap. The CDR3 loop reads CASSPGGSGANVLTF. In nucleotides, the CDR3 is TGCGCCAGCAGCCCCGGGGGCTCCGGGGCCAACGTCCTGACTTTC.

The genes are TRBV18 and TRBJ2-3; D might be TRBD1 (6 bases). Trimming shortened V by 0 bases and J by 3 bases, and 10 bases separated the two germline ends. Germline loops: CDR1 KGHSH, CDR2 LQKENI. This CDR3 has 15 amino acids. The DNA of the CDR3 is TGTGCCAGCTCACCACCGGTGCAGGGGACAGATACGCAGTATTTT. Translation: CASSPPVQGTDTQYF.

V usage is TRBV7-2 and J usage is TRBJ2-1; perhaps TRBD2 as D (7 bases). Germline V CDR1 and CDR2: SGHTA, FQGNSA. The germline V and J ends were trimmed by 4 bases and 6 bases, with 16 bases remaining between them. The CDR3 consists of 15 residues. In DNA, the CDR3 is TGTGCCAGCAGCTGGGGGCGGGAGTGGAGCAATGAGCAGTTCTTC. Translated, it gives CASSWGREWSNEQFF.

This sequence joins TRBV25-1 and TRBJ1-3; D might be TRBD1 (5 bases). Germline V gene sequence: CDR1 MGHDK, CDR2 SYGVNS. The V end was cut by 8 bases, the J end by 3 bases, with 17 bases between. This CDR3 spans 15 amino acids. The CDR3 spells CASQGFVGGGNTIYF. The CDR3 DNA reads TGTGCCAGCCAGGGTTTCGTAGGAGGTGGAAACACCATATATTTT.

This clone was seen only once. This chain joins TRBV11-2 and TRBJ2-2; TRBD1 matches 10 bases. The V and J ends lost 5 bases and 6 bases, in that order; junction bases with no gene match: 3. The CDR3 covers 14 residues. Germline loops: CDR1 SGHAT, CDR2 FQNNGV. CDR3 in amino acids: CASSQTGGAGELFF. The CDR3 DNA sequence: TGTGCCAGCAGCCAGACAGGGGGCGCCGGGGAGCTGTTTTTT.